This TCR beta chain was sequenced in a study of blood T cells in healthy people across ages. For the second PCR, which ran for roughly 7 to 11 cycles, a sample-barcoded 5' primer and a J-beta primer mix were used. TCRdb re-called the 5' RACE reads through MiXCR, storing one row per CDR3 protein. The table lists fewer than 750,000 distinct CDR3 sequences, under 65% of them singletons. Germline V gives CDR1 SGHRS, CDR2 YFSETQ. The CDR3 is made up of 15 amino acids. V lost 1 base and J lost 3, with 10 bases in between. V usage is TRBV5-1 and J usage is TRBJ1-4; the D gene is possibly TRBD1 (6 bases). Sequenced input: blood. The clonotype was recovered from a woman aged 80 or over in good health. The CDR3 sequence: CASSLLQGSNEKLFF. In DNA form, the CDR3 reads TGCGCCAGCAGCTTGTTACAGGGCTCTAATGAAAAACTGTTTTTT.